This T cell receptor (beta chain) stems from a study of blood T cell repertoires in COVID-19. The CDR3 totals 15 residues. Trimming took off 5 bases at V and 0 bases at J, with 8 bases between the two ends. CDR1 is MNHEY and CDR2 is SVGAGI in the germline V gene. Authors' data handling: Reference gene primers were amplified, and this amplification served to estimate nucleated cell counts. Clones were read by immunoSEQ multiplex PCR, and TCRdb kept only the in-frame ones, dropping some. The V and J calls and clone size were taken over from that table, and D and trimming were inferred from the DNA. The sample contains some 180,000 clones, roughly four fifths of which appear only once. Seattle participants joined during active infection and were tracked over time.

The chain uses TRBV6-5 and TRBJ2-6; D is unclear. The sample was peripheral blood. The clonotype was recovered from a woman older than 75 with COVID-19, enrolled during active disease. CDR3 bases: TGTGCCAGCAGTAGACTGCACTCTGGGGCCAACGTCCTGACTTTC. Translation: CASSRLHSGANVLTF.